A selection of T cell receptor beta chains follows, all from one sample in a study of cytomegalovirus exposure and HLA in healthy donors. The assay was immunoSEQ multiplex PCR, and TCRdb's table has in-frame clones only and misses some. This sample carries over 100,000 clones, approximately 8.7% of them seen once, and the ten largest clones take 4.5% to 5.5%. The sample was PBMCs. The origin of the receptors is a man aged 35 to 55 in good health and CMV-seronegative. The CDR3 runs from the conserved cysteine through the conserved F or W. D genes are given only for firm matches. Clone size appears in some rows only: once, few, many, or a class for an expanded clone.

size,J,V,D,DNA,CDR3
few,TRBJ2-1,TRBV5-1,TRBD2,TGCGCCAGCAGCTACAGCGGGGGTTCCTACAATGAGCAGTTCTTC,CASSYSGGSYNEQFF
.,TRBJ2-3,TRBV7-6,TRBD1,TGTGCCAGCAGCCGACAGGGGGGGGGAGATACGCAGTATTTT,CASSRQGGGDTQYF
few,TRBJ2-7,TRBV25-1,.,TGTGCCAGCAGTACAGGGTTCGAGCAGTACTTC,CASSTGFEQYF
few,TRBJ2-1,TRBV2,.,TGTGCCAGCAGTGGGACGCGGACAGTAAACAATGAGCAGTTCTTC,CASSGTRTVNNEQFF
few,TRBJ2-7,TRBV7-2,TRBD1,TGTGCCAGCAGCTCTAGTGGGACAGGGGGAGAGGGGCAGTACTTC,CASSSSGTGGEGQYF
.,TRBJ2-6,TRBV7-8,.,TGTGCCAGCAGCTTTCCCCTATCTGGGGCCAACGTCCTGACTTTC,CASSFPLSGANVLTF
.,TRBJ2-7,TRBV27,TRBD1,TGTGCCAGCAGTCTAAAGGACAGGGGAAACGAGCAGTACTTC,CASSLKDRGNEQYF
few,TRBJ1-2,TRBV18,.,TGTGCCAGCTCACCAAACATTTATGGCTACACCTTC,CASSPNIYGYTF
.,TRBJ2-5,TRBV11-2,TRBD2,TGTGCCAGCAGCCCCGGGACTAGCGGGGGACTGGGAGAGACCCAGTACTTC,CASSPGTSGGLGETQYF
few,TRBJ2-2,TRBV5-1,.,TGCGCCAGCAGCGGGGGACAACACACCGGGGAGCTGTTTTTT,CASSGGQHTGELFF
few,TRBJ1-2,TRBV28,.,TGTGCCAGCTTTACGCGGTACCGTTCTAACTATGGCTACACCTTC,CASFTRYRSNYGYTF